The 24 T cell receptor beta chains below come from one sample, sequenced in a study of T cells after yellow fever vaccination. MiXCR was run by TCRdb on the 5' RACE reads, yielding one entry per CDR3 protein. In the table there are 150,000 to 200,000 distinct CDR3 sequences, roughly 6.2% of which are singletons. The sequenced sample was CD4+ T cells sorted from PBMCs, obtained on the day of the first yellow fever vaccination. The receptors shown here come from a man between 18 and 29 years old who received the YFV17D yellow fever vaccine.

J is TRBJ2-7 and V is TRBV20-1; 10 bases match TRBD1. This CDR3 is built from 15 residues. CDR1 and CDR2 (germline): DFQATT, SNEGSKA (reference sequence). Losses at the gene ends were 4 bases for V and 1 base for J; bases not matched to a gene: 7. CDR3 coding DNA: TGCAGTGCTATTTACCGGGACAGGGGTTCCTACGAGCAGTACTTC. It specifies CSAIYRDRGSYEQYF.

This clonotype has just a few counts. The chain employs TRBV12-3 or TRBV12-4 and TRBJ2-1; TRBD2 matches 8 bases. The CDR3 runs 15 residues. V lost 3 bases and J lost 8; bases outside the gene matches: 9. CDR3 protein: CASSLSGGPYDEQFF. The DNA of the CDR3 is TGTGCCAGCAGTTTGTCGGGGGGGCCTTACGATGAGCAGTTCTTC.

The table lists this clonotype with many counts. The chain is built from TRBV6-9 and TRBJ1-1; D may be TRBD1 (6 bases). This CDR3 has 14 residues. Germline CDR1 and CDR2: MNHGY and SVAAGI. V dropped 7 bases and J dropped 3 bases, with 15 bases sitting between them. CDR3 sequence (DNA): TGTGCCAGCATCGCACAGGGACTAGACACTGAAGCTTTCTTT. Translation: CASIAQGLDTEAFF.

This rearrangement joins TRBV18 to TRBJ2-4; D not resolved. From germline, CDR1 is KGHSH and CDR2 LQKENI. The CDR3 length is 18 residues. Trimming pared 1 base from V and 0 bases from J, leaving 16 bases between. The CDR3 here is CASSPLAPGALAKNIQYF. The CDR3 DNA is TGTGCCAGCTCACCACTGGCGCCAGGAGCACTAGCCAAAAACATTCAGTACTTC.

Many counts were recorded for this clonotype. CDR3 residues: CASSFGDSGLYEQYF. CDR3 nucleotides: TGCGCCAGCAGCTTCGGGGACAGCGGACTCTACGAGCAGTACTTC. The chain uses TRBV5-1 and TRBJ2-7; 7 bases map to TRBD1. V lost 2 bases and J lost 3; bases outside the gene matches: 8. The germline CDR1 and CDR2 sequences are SGHRS and YFSETQ. This CDR3 has 15 residues.

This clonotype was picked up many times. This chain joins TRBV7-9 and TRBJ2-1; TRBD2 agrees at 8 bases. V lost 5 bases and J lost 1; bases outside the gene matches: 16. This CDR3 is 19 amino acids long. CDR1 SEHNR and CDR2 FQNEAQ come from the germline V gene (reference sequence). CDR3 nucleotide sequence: TGTGCCAGCAGCCCTAAGGGGACTAGATCACTCGGGTCCTACAATGAGCAGTTCTTC. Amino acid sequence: CASSPKGTRSLGSYNEQFF. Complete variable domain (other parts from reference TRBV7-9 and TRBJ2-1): DTGVSQNPRHKITKRGQNVTFRCDPISEHNRLYWYRQTLGQGPEFLTYFQNEAQLEKSRLLSDRFSAERPKGSFSTLEIQRTEQGDSAMYLCASSPKGTRSLGSYNEQFFGPGTRLTVL.

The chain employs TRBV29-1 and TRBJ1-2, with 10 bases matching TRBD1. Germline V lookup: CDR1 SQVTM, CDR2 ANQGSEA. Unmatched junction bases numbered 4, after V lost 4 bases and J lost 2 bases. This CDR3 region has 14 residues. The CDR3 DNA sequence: TGCAGCGTTGGTAGGACAGGGGGGAACTATGGCTACACCTTC. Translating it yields CSVGRTGGNYGYTF.

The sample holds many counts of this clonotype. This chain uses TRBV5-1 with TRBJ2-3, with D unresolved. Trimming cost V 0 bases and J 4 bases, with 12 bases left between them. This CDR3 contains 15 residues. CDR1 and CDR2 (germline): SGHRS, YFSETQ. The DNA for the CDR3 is TGCGCCAGCAGCTTGGGACTTACGGCGGCAGATACGCAGTATTTT. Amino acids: CASSLGLTAADTQYF.

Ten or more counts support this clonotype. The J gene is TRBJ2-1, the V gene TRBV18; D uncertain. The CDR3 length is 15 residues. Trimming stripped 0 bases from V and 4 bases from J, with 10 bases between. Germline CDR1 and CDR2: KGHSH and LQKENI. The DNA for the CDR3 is TGTGCCAGCTCACCACCAGGCCATCAGTACAATGAGCAGTTCTTC. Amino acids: CASSPPGHQYNEQFF.

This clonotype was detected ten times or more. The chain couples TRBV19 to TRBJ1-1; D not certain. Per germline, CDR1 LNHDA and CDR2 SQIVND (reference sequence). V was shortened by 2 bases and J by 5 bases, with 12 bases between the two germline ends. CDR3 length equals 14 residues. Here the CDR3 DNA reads TGTGCCAGTAGTATAAATGATTTGGGTACTGAAGCTTTCTTT. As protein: CASSINDLGTEAFF.

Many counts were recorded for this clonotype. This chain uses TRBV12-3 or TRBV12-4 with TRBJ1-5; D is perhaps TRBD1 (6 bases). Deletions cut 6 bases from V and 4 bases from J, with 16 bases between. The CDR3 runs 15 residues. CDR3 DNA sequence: TGTGCCAGCAGCCGATGGGACACGGAAAATCAGCCCCAGCATTTT. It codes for CASSRWDTENQPQHF.

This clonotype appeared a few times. Here the CDR3 DNA reads TGTGCCAGCAGCTCGACAGGGGCTAACACCGGGGAGCTGTTTTTT. Protein: CASSSTGANTGELFF. The chain is built from TRBV7-3 and TRBJ2-2; TRBD1 aligns across 8 bases. This CDR3 is 15 amino acids long. Unmatched junction bases numbered 3, after V lost 4 bases and J lost 2 bases. Germline CDR1 and CDR2: SGHTA and FQGTGA.

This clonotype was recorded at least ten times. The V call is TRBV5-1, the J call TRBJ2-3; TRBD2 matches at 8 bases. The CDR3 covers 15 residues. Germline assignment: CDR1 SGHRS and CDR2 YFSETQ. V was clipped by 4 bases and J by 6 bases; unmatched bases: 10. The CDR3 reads CASSGSGDRGDTQYF. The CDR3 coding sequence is TGCGCCAGCAGCGGTAGCGGGGACCGAGGGGATACGCAGTATTTT.

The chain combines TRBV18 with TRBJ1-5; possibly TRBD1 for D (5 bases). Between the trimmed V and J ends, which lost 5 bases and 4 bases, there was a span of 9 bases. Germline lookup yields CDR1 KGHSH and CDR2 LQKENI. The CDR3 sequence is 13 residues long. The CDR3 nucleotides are TGTGCCAGCTCAAAGACAGAAAATCAGCCCCAGCATTTT. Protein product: CASSKTENQPQHF.

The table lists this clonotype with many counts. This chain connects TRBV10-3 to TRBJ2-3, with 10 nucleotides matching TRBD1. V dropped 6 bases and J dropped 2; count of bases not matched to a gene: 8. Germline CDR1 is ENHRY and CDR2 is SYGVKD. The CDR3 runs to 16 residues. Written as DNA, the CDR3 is TGTGCCATCAGCTCCGGGGACAGGGGCATCACAGATACGCAGTATTTT. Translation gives CAISSGDRGITDTQYF.

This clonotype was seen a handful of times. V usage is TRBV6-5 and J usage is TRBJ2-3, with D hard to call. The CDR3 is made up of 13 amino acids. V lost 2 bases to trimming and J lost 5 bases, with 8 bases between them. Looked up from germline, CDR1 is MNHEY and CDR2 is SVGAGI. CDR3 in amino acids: CASSYITGDTQYF. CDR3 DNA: TGTGCCAGCAGTTACATCACCGGAGATACGCAGTATTTT.

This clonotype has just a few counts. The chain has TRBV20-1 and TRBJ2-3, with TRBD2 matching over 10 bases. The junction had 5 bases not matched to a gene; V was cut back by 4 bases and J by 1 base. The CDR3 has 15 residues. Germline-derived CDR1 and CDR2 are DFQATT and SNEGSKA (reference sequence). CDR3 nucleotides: TGCAGTGCTACACAAGCGGGGGGGGGCACAGATACGCAGTATTTT. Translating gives CSATQAGGGTDTQYF.

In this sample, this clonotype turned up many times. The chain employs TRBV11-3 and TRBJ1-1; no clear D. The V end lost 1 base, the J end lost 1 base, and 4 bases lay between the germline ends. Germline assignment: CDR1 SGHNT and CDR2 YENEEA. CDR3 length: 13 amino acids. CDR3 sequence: CASSLARNTEAFF. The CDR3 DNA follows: TGTGCCAGCAGCTTAGCCAGGAACACTGAAGCTTTCTTT.

CDR3 in DNA: TGCGCCAGCCACCAAACCCTAGCGGGGGGGGGTTATGAGCAGTTCTTC. Its protein is CASHQTLAGGGYEQFF. V is TRBV5-1 and J is TRBJ2-1; 12 nucleotides match TRBD2. V dropped 7 bases and J dropped 8; count of bases not matched to a gene: 13. Germline assignment: CDR1 SGHRS and CDR2 YFSETQ. The CDR3 runs 16 residues. The whole variable domain, filled in from reference TRBV5-1 and TRBJ2-1, reads KAGVTQTPRYLIKTRGQQVTLSCSPISGHRSVSWYQQTPGQGLQFLFEYFSETQRNKGNFPGRFSGRQFSNSRSEMNVSTLELGDSALYLCASHQTLAGGGYEQFFGPGTRLTVL.

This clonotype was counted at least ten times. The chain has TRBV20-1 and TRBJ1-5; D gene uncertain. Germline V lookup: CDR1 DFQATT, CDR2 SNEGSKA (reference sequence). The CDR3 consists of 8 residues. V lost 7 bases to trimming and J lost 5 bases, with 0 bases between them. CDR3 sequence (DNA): TGCAGTGATCAGCCCCAGCATTTT. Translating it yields CSDQPQHF.

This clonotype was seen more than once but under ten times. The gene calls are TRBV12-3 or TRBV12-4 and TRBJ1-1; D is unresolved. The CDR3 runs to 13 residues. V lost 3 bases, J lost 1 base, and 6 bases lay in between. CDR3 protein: CASSFTENTEAFF. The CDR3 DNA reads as TGTGCCAGCAGTTTTACGGAGAACACTGAAGCTTTCTTT.

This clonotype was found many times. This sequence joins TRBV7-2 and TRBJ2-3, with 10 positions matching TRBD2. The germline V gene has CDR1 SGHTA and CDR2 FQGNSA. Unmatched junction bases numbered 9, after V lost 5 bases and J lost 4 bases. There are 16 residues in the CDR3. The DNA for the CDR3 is TGTGCCAGCAGCCGAGCTAGCGGGGGAGGGGCAGATACGCAGTATTTT. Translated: CASSRASGGGADTQYF.

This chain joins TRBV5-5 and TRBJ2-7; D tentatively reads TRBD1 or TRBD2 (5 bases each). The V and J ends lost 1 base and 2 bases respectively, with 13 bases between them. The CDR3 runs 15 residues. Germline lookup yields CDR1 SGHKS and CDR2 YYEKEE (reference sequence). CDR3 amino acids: CASSLWGTGPYEQYV. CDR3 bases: TGTGCCAGCAGCTTGTGGGGTACGGGGCCCTACGAGCAGTACGTC.

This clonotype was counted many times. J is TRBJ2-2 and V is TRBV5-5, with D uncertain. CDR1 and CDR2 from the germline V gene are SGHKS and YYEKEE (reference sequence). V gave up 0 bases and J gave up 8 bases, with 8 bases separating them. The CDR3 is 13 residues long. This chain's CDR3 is CASSLEWAGELFF. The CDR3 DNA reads TGTGCCAGCAGCTTGGAGTGGGCGGGGGAGCTGTTTTTT.